This T cell receptor (beta chain) stems from a study of technical replicates of blood from a few donors. The method was immunoSEQ multiplex PCR; TCRdb's version includes in-frame clones alone and lacks a portion of them. The sample shows around 70,000 clones, around 97% of them seen only once. Per germline, CDR1 SEHNR and CDR2 FQNEAQ (reference sequence). This CDR3 comprises 14 residues. V lost 4 bases, J lost 5 bases, and 14 bases lay in between. The receptor comes from a human donor in good health. The V call is TRBV7-9, the J call TRBJ1-1; D is possibly TRBD1 (6 bases). Source material: T cells isolated from PBMCs. DNA of the CDR3: TGTGCCAGCAGCTCCACCGGGACAAATACTGAAGCTTTCTTT. As protein: CASSSTGTNTEAFF. The variable domain in full, with the rest retrieved from reference TRBV7-9 and TRBJ1-1, is DTGVSQNPRHKITKRGQNVTFRCDPISEHNRLYWYRQTLGQGPEFLTYFQNEAQLEKSRLLSDRFSAERPKGSFSTLEIQRTEQGDSAMYLCASSSTGTNTEAFFGQGTRLTVV.